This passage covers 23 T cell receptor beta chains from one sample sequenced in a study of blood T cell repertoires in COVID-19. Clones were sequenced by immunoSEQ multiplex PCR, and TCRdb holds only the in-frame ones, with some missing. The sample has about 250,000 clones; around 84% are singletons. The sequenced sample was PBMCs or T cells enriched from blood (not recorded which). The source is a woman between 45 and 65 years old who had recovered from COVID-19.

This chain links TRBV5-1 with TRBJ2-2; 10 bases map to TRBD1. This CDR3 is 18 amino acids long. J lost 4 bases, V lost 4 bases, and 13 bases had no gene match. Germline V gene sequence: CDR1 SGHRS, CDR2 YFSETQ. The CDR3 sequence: CASSKTGGKGPRTGELFF. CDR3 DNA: TGCGCCAGCAGCAAGACAGGGGGCAAGGGTCCTCGCACCGGGGAGCTGTTTTTT. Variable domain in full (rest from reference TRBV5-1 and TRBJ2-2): KAGVTQTPRYLIKTRGQQVTLSCSPISGHRSVSWYQQTPGQGLQFLFEYFSETQRNKGNFPGRFSGRQFSNSRSEMNVSTLELGDSALYLCASSKTGGKGPRTGELFFGEGSRLTVL.

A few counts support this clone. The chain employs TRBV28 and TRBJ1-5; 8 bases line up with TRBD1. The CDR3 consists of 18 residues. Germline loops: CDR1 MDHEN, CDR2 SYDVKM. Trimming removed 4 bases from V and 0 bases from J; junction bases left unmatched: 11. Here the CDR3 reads CASSSEDRDGDSNQPQHF. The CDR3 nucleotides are TGTGCCAGCAGTTCTGAGGACAGGGACGGGGATAGCAATCAGCCCCAGCATTTT.

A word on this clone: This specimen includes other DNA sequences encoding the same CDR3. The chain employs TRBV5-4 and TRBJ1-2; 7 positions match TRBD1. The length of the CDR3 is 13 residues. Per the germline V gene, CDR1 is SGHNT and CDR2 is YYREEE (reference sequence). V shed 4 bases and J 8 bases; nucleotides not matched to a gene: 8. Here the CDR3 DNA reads TGTGCCAGCAGCCCAGACAGGGTAGACGGCTACACCTTC. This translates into CASSPDRVDGYTF.

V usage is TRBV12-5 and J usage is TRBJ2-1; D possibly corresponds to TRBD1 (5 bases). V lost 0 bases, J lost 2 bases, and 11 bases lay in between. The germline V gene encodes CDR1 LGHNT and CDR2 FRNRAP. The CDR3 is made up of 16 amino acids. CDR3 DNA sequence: TGTGCTAGTGGTTTGGTAAGGACACAAACCTACAATGAGCAGTTCTTC. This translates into CASGLVRTQTYNEQFF.

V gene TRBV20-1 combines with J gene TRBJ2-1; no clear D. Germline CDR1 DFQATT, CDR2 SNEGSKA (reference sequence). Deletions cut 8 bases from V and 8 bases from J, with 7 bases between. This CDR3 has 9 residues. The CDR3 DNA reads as TGCAGTCGGGTCTATGAGCAGTTCTTC. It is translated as CSRVYEQFF.

The chain's CDR3 is CASSLSGARQPQHF. The CDR3 DNA reads TGTGCCAGCAGTTTATCAGGGGCGCGTCAGCCCCAGCATTTT. The chain recombines TRBV28 with TRBJ1-5; D perhaps matches TRBD1 (6 bases). The CDR3 length is 14 residues. Trimming took 1 base from V and 6 from J, leaving 10 bases between them. Germline-derived CDR1 and CDR2 are MDHEN and SYDVKM.

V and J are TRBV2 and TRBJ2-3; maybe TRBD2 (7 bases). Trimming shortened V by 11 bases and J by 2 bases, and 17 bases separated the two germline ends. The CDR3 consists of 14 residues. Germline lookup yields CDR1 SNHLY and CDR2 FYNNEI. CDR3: CACGGGTSTDTQYF. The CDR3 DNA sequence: TGTGCCTGCGGGGGCGGGACCTCCACAGATACGCAGTATTTT.

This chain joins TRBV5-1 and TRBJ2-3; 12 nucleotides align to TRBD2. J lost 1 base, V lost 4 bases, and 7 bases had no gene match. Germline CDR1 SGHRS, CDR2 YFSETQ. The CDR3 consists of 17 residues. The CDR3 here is CASSMGLAGGRTDTQYF. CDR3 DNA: TGCGCCAGCAGCATGGGGCTAGCGGGAGGGCGCACAGATACGCAGTATTTT.

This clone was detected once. The CDR3 nucleotides are TGTGCCATCAGTGAGGGGGGACAGAGCTACGAGCAGTACTTC. Translation: CAISEGGQSYEQYF. The genes are TRBV10-3 and TRBJ2-7, with 7 nucleotides matching TRBD1. The CDR3 covers 14 residues. From germline, CDR1 is ENHRY and CDR2 SYGVKD. V was pared by 2 bases and J by 3 bases, with 4 bases of the junction left unmatched.

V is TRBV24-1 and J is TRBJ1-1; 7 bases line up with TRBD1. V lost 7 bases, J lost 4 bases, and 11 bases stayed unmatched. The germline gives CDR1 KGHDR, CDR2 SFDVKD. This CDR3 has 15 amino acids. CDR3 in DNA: TGTGCCACCAGGCCAACAGGGGCCGGCGTCACTGAAGCTTTCTTT. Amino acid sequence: CATRPTGAGVTEAFF.

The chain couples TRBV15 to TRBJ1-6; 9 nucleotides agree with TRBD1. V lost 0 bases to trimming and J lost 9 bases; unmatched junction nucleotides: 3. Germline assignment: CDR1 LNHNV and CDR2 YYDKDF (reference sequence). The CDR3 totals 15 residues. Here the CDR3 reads CATSRDVQGASPLHF. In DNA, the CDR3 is TGTGCCACCAGCAGAGATGTACAGGGGGCTTCACCCCTCCACTTT.

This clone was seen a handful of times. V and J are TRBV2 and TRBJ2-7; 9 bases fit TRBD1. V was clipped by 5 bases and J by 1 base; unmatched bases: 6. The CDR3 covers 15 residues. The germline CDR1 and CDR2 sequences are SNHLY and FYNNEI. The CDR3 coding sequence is TGTGCCAGCAGTCAGGGACAGGGCTGGTCCTACGAGCAGTACTTC. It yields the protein CASSQGQGWSYEQYF.

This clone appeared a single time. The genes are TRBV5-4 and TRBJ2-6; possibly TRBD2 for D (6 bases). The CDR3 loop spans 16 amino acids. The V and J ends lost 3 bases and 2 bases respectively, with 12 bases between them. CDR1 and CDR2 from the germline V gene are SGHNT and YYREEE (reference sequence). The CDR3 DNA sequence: TGTGCCAGCAGCTCTTACGAGCGGGCTGGGGCCAACGTCCTGACTTTC. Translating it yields CASSSYERAGANVLTF.

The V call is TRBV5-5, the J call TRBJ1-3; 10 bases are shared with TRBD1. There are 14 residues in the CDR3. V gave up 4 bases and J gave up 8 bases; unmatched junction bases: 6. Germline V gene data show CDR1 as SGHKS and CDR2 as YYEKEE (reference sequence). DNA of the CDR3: TGTGCCAGCAGCCCGGACAGGGGGGAATACACCATATATTTT. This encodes CASSPDRGEYTIYF.

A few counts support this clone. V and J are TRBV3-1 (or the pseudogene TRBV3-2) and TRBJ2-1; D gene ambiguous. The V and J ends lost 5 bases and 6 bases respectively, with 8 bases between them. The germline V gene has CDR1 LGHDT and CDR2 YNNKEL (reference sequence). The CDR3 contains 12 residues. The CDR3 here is CASSKSRNEQFF. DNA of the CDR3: TGTGCCAGCAGCAAGAGCCGCAATGAGCAGTTCTTC.

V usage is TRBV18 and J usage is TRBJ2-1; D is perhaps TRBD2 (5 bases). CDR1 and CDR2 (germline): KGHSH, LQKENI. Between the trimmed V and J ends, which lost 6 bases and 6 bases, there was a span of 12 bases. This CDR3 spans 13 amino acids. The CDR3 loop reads CASSGLAPNEQFF. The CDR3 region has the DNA TGTGCCAGCTCCGGACTTGCCCCCAATGAGCAGTTCTTC.

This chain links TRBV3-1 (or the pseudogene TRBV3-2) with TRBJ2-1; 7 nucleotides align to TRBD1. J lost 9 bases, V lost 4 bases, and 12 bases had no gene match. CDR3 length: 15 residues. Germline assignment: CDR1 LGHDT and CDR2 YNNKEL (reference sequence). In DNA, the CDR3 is TGTGCCAGCAGCCTCTATGGACAGGAATCGGCTGAGCAGTTCTTC. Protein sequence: CASSLYGQESAEQFF.

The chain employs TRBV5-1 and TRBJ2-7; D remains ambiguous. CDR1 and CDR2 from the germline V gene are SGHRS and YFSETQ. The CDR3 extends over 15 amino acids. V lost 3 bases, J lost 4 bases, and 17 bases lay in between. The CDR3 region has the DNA TGCGCCAGCAGCTCCTCATGGTCCCTGGAGTACGAGCAGTACTTC. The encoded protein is CASSSSWSLEYEQYF.

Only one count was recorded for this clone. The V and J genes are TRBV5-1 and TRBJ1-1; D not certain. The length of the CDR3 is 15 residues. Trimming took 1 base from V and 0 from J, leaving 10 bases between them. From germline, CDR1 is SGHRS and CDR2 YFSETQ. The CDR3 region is CASSLNPGMNTEAFF. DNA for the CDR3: TGCGCCAGCAGCTTGAATCCGGGAATGAACACTGAAGCTTTCTTT.

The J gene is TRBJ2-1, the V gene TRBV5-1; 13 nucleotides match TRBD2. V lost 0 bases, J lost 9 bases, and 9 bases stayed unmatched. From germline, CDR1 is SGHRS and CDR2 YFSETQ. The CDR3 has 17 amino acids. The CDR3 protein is CASSLALRTSGSIEQFF. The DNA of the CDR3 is TGCGCCAGCAGCTTGGCACTACGGACTAGCGGGAGTATTGAGCAGTTCTTC.

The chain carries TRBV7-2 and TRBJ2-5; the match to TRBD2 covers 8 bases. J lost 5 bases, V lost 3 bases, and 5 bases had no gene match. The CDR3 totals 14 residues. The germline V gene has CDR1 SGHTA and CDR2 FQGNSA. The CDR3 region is CASSLDGRAETQYF. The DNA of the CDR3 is TGTGCCAGCAGCTTGGACGGGAGGGCCGAGACCCAGTACTTC.

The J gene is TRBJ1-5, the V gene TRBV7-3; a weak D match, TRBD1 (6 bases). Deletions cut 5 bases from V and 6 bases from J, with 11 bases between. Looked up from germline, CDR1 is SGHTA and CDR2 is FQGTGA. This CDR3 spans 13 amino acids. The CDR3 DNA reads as TGTGCCAGCAGCGCCGACAGGTTTCAGCCCCAGCATTTT. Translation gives CASSADRFQPQHF.

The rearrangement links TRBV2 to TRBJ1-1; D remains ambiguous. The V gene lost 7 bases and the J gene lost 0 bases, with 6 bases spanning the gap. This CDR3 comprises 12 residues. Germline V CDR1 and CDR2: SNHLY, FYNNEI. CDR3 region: CASKEVNTEAFF. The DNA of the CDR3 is TGTGCCAGCAAGGAGGTGAACACTGAAGCTTTCTTT.